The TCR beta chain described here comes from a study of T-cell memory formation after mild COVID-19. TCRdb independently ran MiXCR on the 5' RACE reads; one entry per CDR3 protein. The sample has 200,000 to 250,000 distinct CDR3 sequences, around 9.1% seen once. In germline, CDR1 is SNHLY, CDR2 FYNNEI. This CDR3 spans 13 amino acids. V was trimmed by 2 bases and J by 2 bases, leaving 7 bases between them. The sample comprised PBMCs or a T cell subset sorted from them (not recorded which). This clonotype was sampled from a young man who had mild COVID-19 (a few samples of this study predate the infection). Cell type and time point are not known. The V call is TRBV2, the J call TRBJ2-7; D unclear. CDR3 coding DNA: TGTGCCAGCAGTGAAACACCAACCTACGAGCAGTACGTC. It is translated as CASSETPTYEQYV.